This T cell receptor beta chain was sequenced for a study of radiotherapy plus CTLA-4 blockade in lung cancer. The data were produced by immunoSEQ multiplex PCR, yet TCRdb's version contains in-frame clones alone and is incomplete. The sample has 75,000 to 80,000 clones, about 88% seen once. This receptor was obtained from a human donor with non-small cell lung cancer who had stable disease on radiotherapy plus ipilimumab. The sequences come from peripheral blood, collected from a patient treated with radiotherapy plus ipilimumab.

CDR3 nucleotides: TGTGCCAGCGGGACAGGGAATGAGCAGTTCTTC. This gives the protein CASGTGNEQFF. This chain joins TRBV9 and TRBJ2-1; TRBD1 aligns across 9 bases. The germline gives CDR1 SGDLS, CDR2 YYNGEE. The trim removed 7 bases at V and 7 bases at J, leaving 0 bases unmatched. The CDR3 contains 11 residues.